This T cell receptor beta chain comes out of a study of T cells in Graves' hyperthyroidism and ophthalmopathy (dated by TCRdb to between 2019 and 2020). Regarding the study in general: Peripheral blood was sampled at the time of initial diagnosis, prior to any treatment. Whether ophthalmopathy could be predicted prospectively was tested in an independent validation cohort made up of under 20 hyperthyroidism patients plus 17 patients who later progressed to ophthalmopathy. To identify TCR V-J signatures that set the groups apart, the researchers used a discovery cohort of 100 patients, made up of approximately 43 with Graves' ophthalmopathy and some 58 with stable Graves' hyperthyroidism. The 90 to 100 discovery patients were randomly divided into training and test sets at a 7:3 ratio. The paper reports TCR Vbeta CDR3 sequencing of 130 to 150 peripheral blood samples: around 45 ophthalmopathy, over 70 hyperthyroidism and approximately 17 progressor patients. After sampling, hyperthyroidism patients received methimazole starting at 30 mg daily, and ophthalmopathy patients received high-dose intravenous methylprednisolone. The study also compared thyroid tissue and blood T-cell repertoires from about six Graves' hyperthyroidism patients.

Worth noting for this clonotype: The antigen it binds to is not known. One base away there is no much larger clone; base qualities are not given.

The investigation overall reported the following: In validation, the model predicted progression to ophthalmopathy a median of roughly 6.5 months before onset, with about 64% sensitivity and about 72% specificity. Sample size was not statistically predetermined, and investigators were not blinded to group allocation. Most expanded thyroid clonotypes (frequency above 0.001) were also detected in blood, suggesting blood repertoires may reflect thyroid immune responses. Ophthalmopathy was separated from stable hyperthyroidism by a 13 V-J signature model, with 87.88% sensitivity and about 84% specificity obtained in cross-validation and 80%/75% obtained in testing.

The CDR3 contains 18 residues, cysteine and phenylalanine counted. Only the CDR3 DNA is retained, 54 bases long and in frame from the first base. V lost 2 bases and J lost 0 bases, and the count of bases not matched to a germline gene is 5. CDR1 and CDR2 were assigned from the germline V gene as KGHSH and LQKENI. A patient counted as having stable Graves' hyperthyroidism if no progression to ophthalmopathy occurred over 18 months of follow-up. The hyperthyroidism patients were between 18 and 65 years old and newly diagnosed, with a disease duration of less than 2 months. Any patient with an uncontrolled infection, another autoimmune disease, pregnancy or lactation was excluded. Diagnoses were established on the basis of clinical symptoms, serum thyroxine and TRAb, thyroid ultrasound, and orbital computed tomography. PBMCs were isolated from 7.5 to 10 ml of fresh peripheral blood by Ficoll-Paque density gradient centrifugation. Total RNA was extracted using Trizol reagent, and RNA quality was assessed on an Agilent 2100 Bioanalyzer.

The TCR beta CDR3 regions were amplified from the RNA transcripts. A first-round RT-PCR of the TCR CDR3 used the HTBI primer set with the Qiagen OneStep RT-PCR kit. The libraries were constructed in a second round of multiplex PCR and then size-selected and purified. Sequencing of the libraries was done on an Illumina HiSeq2000 using paired-end 100 bp reads. In the source study's methods: SOAPnuke was used to process the raw data, removing reads that contained adapters or uncalled bases, had a mean Phred below 15, or lacked an exact match to the constant primer or identifier. COPE v1.2.5 was used to merge high-quality paired reads, and clonotypes were defined as unique nucleotide sequences. MiTCR v1.1 was used to align clonotypes to the IMGT TRBV, TRBD and TRBJ reference segments. Only V-J combinations with frequency above 0.0001, covering 99% to 99.2% of repertoires, were analysed. The TCS score was defined as F50 (clonal expansion) divided by E x V (chaos), with BLOSUM62-based TCRdist calculated between CDR3 peptides within each V-J. Welch's t-statistics and random forest reduced roughly 540 V-J features to around 14, which were used in a naive Bayes classifier (R e1071). TCRdb trimmed public reads at Q25 via fastp, called clones via MiXCR and kept in-frame beta chains. Identical CDR3 protein sequences are pooled into one entry, listed with their most common genes and DNA. The V and J calls follow TCRdb's processing rather than the paper's. For this sample the table gives 650,000 to 750,000 distinct CDR3 sequences, of which 11% to 15% were detected only once. The ten largest clones take up around 9.6% of the sample.

In this chain, TRBV18 is recombined with TRBJ2-6; a stretch of 9 junction bases matches TRBD1. The sequencing sample was made of blood. This sequence was found in a woman aged 18 to 35 with Graves' hyperthyroidism. The DNA is TGTGCCAGCTCACCATATGGGACAGGGATCTCTGGGGCCAACGTCCTGACTTTC. This yields the protein CASSPYGTGISGANVLTF. The variable domain in full, with residues beyond the CDR3 obtained from the reference TRBV18 and TRBJ2-6 genes, is NAGVMQNPRHLVRRRGQEARLRCSPMKGHSHVYWYRQLPEEGLKFMVYLQKENIIDESGMPKERFSAEFPKEGPSILRIQQVVRGDSAAYFCASSPYGTGISGANVLTFGAGSRLTVL.